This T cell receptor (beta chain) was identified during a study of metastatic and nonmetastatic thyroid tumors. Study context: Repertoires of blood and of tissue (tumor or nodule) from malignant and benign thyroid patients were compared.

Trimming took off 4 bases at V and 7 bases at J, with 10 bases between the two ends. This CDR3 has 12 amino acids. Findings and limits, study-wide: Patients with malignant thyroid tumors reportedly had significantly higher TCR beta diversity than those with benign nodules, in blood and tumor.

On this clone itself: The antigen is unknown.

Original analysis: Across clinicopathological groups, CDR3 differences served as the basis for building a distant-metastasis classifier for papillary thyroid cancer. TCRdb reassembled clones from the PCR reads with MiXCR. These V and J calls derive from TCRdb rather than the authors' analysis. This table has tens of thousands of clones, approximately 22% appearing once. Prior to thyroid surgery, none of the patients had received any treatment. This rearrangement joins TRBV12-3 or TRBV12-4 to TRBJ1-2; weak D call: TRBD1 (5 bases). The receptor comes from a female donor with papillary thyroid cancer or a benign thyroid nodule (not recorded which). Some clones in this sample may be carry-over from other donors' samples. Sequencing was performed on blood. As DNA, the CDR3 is TGTGCCAGCAGTTCAGGGTATAGTGGCTACACCTTC. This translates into CASSSGYSGYTF.